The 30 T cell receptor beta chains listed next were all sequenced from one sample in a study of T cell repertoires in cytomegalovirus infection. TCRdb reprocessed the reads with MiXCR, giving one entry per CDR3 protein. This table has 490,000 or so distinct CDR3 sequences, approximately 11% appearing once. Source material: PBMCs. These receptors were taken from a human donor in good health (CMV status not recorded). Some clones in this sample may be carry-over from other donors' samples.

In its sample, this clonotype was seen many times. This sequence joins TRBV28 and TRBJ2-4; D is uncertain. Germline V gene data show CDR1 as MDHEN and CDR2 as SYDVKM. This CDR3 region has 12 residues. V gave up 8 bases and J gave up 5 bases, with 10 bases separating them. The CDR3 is CASQGFENIQYF. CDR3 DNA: TGTGCCAGCCAAGGATTCGAAAACATTCAGTACTTC.

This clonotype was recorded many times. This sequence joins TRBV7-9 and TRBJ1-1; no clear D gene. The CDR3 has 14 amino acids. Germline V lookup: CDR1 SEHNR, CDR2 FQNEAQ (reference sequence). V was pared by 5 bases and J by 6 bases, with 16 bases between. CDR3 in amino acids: CASSVAPIGPEAFF. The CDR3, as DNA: TGTGCCAGCAGCGTTGCTCCGATAGGACCTGAAGCTTTCTTT.

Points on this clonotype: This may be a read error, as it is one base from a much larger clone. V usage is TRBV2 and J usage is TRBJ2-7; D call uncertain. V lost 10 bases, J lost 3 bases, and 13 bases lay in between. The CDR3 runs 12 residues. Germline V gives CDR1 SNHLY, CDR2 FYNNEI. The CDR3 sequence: CANTPGNYEQYF. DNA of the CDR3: TGTGCCAACACTCCTGGCAACTACGAGCAGTACTTC.

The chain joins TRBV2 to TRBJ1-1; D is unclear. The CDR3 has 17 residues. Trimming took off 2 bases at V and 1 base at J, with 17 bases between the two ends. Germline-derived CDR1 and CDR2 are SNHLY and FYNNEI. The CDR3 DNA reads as TGTGCCAGCAGTGAATTAACGGGCGTAGCCAGGAACACTGAAGCTTTCTTT. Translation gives CASSELTGVARNTEAFF.

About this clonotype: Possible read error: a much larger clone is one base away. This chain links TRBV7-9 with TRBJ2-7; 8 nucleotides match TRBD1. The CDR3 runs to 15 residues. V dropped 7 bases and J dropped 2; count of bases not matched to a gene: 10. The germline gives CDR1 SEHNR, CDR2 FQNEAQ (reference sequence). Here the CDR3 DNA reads TGTGCCAGCATCAAGGGACAGGTGAATACCTACGAGCAGTACTTC. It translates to CASIKGQVNTYEQYF.

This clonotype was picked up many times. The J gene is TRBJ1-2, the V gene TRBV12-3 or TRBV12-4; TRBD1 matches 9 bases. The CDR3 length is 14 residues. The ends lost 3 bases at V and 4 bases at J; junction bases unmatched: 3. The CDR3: CASSLGQGPYGYTF. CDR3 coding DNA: TGTGCCAGCAGTTTGGGACAGGGACCCTATGGCTACACCTTC.

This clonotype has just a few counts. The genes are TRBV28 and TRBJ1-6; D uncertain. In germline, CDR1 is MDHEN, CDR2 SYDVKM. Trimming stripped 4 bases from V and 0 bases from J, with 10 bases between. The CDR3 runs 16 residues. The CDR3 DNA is TGTGCCAGCAGTTACCCCACAAGCTCCTATAATTCACCCCTCCACTTT. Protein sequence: CASSYPTSSYNSPLHF. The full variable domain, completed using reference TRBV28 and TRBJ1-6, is DVKVTQSSRYLVKRTGEKVFLECVQDMDHENMFWYRQDPGLGLRLIYFSYDVKMKEKGDIPEGYSVSREKKERFSLILESASTNQTSMYLCASSYPTSSYNSPLHFGNGTRLTVT.

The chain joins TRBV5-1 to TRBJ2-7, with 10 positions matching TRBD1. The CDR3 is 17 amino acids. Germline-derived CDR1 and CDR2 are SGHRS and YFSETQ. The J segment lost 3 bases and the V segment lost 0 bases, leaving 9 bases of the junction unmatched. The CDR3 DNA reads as TGCGCCAGCAGCTTGGCACACGCCGGGACAGGGGTCTACGAGCAGTACTTC. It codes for CASSLAHAGTGVYEQYF.

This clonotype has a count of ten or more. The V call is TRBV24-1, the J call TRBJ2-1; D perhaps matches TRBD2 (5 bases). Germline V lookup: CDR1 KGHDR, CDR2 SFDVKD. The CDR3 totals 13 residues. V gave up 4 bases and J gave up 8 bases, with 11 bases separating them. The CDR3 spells CATSDPPGDEQFF. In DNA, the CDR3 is TGTGCCACCAGTGACCCGCCCGGGGATGAGCAGTTCTTC.

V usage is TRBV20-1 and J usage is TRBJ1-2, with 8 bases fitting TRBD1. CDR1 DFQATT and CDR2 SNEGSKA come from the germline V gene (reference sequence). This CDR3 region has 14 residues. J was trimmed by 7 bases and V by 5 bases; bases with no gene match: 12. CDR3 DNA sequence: TGCAGTGCTTTCGGACAGGGAGTCACGGGTGGCTACACCTTC. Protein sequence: CSAFGQGVTGGYTF.

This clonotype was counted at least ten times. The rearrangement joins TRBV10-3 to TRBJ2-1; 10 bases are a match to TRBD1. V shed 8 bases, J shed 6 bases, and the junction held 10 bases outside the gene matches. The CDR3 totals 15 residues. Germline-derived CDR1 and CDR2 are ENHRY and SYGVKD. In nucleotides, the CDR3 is TGTGCCATCGAAGCCGGGACAGGGGTTGTCAATGAGCAGTTCTTC. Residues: CAIEAGTGVVNEQFF.

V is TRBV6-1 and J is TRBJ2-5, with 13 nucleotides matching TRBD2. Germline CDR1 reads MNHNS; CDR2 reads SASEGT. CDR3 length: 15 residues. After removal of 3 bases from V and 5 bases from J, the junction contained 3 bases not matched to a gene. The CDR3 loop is CASSEGTSGTETQYF. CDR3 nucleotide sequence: TGTGCCAGCAGTGAGGGGACTAGCGGGACCGAGACCCAGTACTTC.

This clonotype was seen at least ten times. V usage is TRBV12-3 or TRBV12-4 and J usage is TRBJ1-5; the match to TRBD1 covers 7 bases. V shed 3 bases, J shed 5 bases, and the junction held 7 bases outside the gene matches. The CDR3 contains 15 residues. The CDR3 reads CASSLALGGDQPQHF. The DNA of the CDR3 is TGTGCCAGCAGTTTGGCATTAGGGGGCGATCAGCCCCAGCATTTT.

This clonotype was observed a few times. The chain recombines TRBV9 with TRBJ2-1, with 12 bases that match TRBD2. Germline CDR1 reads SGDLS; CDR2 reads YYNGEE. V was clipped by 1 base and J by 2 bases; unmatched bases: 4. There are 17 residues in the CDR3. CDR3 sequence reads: CASSVTLAGGTYNEQFF. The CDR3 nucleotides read TGTGCCAGCAGCGTAACTCTAGCGGGAGGGACCTACAATGAGCAGTTCTTC.

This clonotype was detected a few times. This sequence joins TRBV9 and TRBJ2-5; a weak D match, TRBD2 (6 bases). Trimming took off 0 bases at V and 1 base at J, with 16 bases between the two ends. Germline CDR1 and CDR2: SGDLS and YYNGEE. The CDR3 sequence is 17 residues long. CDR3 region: CASSVATQAGGQETQYF. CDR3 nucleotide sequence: TGTGCCAGCAGCGTAGCTACCCAGGCCGGGGGCCAAGAGACCCAGTACTTC.

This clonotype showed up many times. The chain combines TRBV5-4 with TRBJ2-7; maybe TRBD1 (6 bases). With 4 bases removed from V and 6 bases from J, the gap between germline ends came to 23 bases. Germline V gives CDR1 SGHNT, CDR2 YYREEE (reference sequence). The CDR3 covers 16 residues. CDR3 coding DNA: TGTGCCAGCAGCGCCGGCAAGGGGCGACAGGTAACCGAGCAGTACTTC. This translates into CASSAGKGRQVTEQYF.

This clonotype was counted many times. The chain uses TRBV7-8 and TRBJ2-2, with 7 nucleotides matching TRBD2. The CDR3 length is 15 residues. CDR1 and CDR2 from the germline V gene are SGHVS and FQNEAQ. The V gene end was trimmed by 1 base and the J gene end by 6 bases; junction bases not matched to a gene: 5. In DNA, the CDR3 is TGTGCCAGCAGCTTAGTGGGGACTACCTCCGGGGAGCTGTTTTTT. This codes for CASSLVGTTSGELFF.

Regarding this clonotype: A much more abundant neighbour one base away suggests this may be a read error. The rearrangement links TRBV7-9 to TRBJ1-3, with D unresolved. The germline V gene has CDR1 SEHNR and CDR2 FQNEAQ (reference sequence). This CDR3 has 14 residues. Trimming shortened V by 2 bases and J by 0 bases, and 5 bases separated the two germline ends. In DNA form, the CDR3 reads TGTGCCAGCAGCTTATCCACCTCTGGAAACACCATATATTTT. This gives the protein CASSLSTSGNTIYF. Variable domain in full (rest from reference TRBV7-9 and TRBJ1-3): DTGVSQNPRHKITKRGQNVTFRCDPISEHNRLYWYRQTLGQGPEFLTYFQNEAQLEKSRLLSDRFSAERPKGSFSTLEIQRTEQGDSAMYLCASSLSTSGNTIYFGEGSWLTVV.

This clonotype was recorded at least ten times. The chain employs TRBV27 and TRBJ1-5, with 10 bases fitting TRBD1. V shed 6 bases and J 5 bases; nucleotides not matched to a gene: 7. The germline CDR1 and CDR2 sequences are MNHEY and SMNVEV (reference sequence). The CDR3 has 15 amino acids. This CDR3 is CASRQDRGLHQPQHF. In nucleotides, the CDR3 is TGTGCCAGCAGGCAAGACAGGGGGCTTCATCAGCCCCAGCATTTT.

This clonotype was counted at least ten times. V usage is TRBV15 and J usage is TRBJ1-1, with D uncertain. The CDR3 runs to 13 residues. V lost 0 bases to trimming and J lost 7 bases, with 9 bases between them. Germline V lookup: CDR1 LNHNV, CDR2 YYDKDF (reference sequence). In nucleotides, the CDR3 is TGTGCCACCAGCAGAGATCCGGCGGGTGAAGCTTTCTTT. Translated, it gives CATSRDPAGEAFF.

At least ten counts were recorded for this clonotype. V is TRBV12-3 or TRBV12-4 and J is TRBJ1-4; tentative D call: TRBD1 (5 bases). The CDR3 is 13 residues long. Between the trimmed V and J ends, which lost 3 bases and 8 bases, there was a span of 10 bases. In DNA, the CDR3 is TGTGCCAGCAGTTTCTACGGGGACGAAAAACTGTTTTTT. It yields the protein CASSFYGDEKLFF.

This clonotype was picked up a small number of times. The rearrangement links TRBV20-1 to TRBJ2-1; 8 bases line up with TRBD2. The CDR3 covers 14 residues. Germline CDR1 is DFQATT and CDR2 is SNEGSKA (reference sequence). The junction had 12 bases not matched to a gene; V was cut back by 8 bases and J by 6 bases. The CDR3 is CSSSGTSVSNEQFF. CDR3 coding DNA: TGCAGTTCCTCTGGGACTAGTGTAAGCAATGAGCAGTTCTTC.

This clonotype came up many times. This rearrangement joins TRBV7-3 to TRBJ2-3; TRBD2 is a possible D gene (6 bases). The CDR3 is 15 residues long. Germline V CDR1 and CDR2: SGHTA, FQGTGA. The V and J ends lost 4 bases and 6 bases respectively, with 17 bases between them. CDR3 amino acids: CASSSGPGRGDTQYF. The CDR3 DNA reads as TGTGCCAGCAGCTCCGGGCCCGGGAGAGGGGATACGCAGTATTTT.

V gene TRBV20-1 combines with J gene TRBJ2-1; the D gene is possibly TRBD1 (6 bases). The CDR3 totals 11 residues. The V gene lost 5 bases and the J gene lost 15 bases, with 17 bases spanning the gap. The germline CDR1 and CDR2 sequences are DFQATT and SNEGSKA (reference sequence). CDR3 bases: TGCAGTGCTGGCACCCGGGACACACCGTTCTTC. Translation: CSAGTRDTPFF.

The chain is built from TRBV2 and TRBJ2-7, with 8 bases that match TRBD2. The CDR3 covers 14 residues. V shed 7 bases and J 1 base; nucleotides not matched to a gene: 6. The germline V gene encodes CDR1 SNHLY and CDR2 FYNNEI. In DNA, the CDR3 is TGTGCCAGCATACAGGAGCGGGAGTCCTACGAGCAGTACTTC. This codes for CASIQERESYEQYF. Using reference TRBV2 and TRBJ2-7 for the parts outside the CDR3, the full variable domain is EPEVTQTPSHQVTQMGQEVILRCVPISNHLYFYWYRQILGQKVEFLVSFYNNEISEKSEIFDDQFSVERPDGSNFTLKIRSTKLEDSAMYFCASIQERESYEQYFGPGTRLTVT.

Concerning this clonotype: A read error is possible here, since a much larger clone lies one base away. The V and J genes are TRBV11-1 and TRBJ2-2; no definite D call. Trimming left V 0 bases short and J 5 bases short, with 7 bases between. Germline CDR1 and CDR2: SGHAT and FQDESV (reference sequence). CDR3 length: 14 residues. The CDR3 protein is CASSLAIKTGELFF. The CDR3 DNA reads TGTGCCAGCAGCTTAGCGATCAAGACCGGGGAGCTGTTTTTT.

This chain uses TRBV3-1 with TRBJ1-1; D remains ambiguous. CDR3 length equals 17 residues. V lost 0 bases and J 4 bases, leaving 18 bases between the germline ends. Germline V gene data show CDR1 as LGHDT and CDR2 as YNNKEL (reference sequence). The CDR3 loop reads CASSQEFAVGFGTEAFF. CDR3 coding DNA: TGTGCCAGCAGCCAAGAATTCGCAGTCGGTTTCGGCACTGAAGCTTTCTTT.

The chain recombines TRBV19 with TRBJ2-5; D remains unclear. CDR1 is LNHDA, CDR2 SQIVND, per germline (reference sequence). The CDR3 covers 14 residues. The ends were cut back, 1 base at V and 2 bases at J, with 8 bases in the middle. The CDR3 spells CASSIAGFQETQYF. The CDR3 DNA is TGTGCCAGTAGTATAGCCGGCTTTCAAGAGACCCAGTACTTC.

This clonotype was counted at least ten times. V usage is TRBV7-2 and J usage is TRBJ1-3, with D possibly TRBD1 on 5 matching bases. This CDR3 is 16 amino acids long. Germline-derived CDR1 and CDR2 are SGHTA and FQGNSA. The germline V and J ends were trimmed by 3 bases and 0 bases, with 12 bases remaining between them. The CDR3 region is CASSFSGANSGNTIYF. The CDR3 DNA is TGTGCCAGCAGCTTTTCCGGGGCGAACTCTGGAAACACCATATATTTT.

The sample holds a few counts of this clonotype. CDR3 bases: TGTGCCAGCAGCCACAGGGGGCTGTACACTGAAGCTTTCTTT. Protein: CASSHRGLYTEAFF. The chain links TRBV3-1 to TRBJ1-1; 8 bases match TRBD1. CDR1 is LGHDT, CDR2 YNNKEL, per germline (reference sequence). V lost 3 bases, J lost 3 bases, and 3 bases stayed unmatched. The CDR3 has 14 amino acids.